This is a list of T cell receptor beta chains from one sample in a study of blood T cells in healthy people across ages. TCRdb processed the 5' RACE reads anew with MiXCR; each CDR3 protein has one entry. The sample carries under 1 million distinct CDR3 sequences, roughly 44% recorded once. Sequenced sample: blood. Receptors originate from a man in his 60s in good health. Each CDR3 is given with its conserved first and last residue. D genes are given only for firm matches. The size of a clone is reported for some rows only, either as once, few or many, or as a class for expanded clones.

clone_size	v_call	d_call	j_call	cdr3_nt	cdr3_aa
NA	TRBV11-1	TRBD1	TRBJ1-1	TGTGCCAGCAGCTTGGAAACAGGGGGAGCTTTCTTT	CASSLETGGAFF
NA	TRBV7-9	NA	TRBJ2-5	TGTGCCAGCAGCGCACGCGGGTCGGTGGGGACCCAGTACTTC	CASSARGSVGTQYF
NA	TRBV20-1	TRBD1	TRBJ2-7	TGCAGTGCTCATGACAGGGCCTACGAGCAGTACTTC	CSAHDRAYEQYF
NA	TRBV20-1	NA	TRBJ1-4	TGCAGTGCTAGAGATGATGAAAAACTGTTTTTT	CSARDDEKLFF
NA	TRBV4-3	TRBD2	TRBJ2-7	TGCGCCAGCAGCCCTTTAGCGGGGGTGACGGGGGAGCAGTACTTC	CASSPLAGVTGEQYF
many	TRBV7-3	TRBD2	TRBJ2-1	TGTGCCAGCAGCTTAGGGACTAGCAGTTACAATGAGCAGTTCTTC	CASSLGTSSYNEQFF
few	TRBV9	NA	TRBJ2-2	TGTGCCAGCAGCTCGGACATCACCGGGGAGCTGTTTTTT	CASSSDITGELFF
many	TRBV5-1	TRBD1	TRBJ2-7	TGCGCCAGCAGCCCAAAAACCCGGGACAGGGGGTACGAGCAGTACTTC	CASSPKTRDRGYEQYF
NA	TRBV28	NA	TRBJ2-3	TGTGCCAGCAGGCTAGTAGATACGCAGTATTTT	CASRLVDTQYF
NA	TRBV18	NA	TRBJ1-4	TGTGCCAGCTCAATCGCAGTCTCAGCTACTAATGAAAAACTGTTTTTT	CASSIAVSATNEKLFF
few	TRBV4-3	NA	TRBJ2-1	TGCGCCAGCAGCCAAGACCACCTTTTTGGGGGGCAATACAATGAGCAGTTCTTC	CASSQDHLFGGQYNEQFF
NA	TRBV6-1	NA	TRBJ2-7	TGTGCCAGCAACGTCGGTTCCCCCTACGAGCAGTACTTC	CASNVGSPYEQYF